This T cell receptor (beta chain) was identified in a study of tumor and adjacent non-tumor tissue in lung cancer. Study background: The patients, around 9 men and five or six women, were about 30 to 85 with stage I to III disease. Study-wide results and limits: Compared with tumor, normal lung showed significantly lower TCR diversity. Normal lung showed higher cumulative top 100 clone frequency than tumor.

TCRbeta libraries were built with three rounds of nested PCR, modified from ARM-PCR. Each CDR3 protein gets one entry after TCRdb re-called the multiplex PCR reads with MiXCR. Of some 66,000 distinct CDR3 sequences listed, 61% were seen once; the top ten hold roughly 35%. The template was RNA from unsorted bulk tissue. The normal lung tissue was taken more than 3 cm from the tumor edge. Donors were chemotherapy-naive, newly diagnosed lung cancer surgical patients in China, August–late 2014. Notes on this clonotype: The antigen is unknown. The missing conserved phenylalanine or tryptophan at the end of this CDR3 makes a read error likely. The limits of the CDR3 on the DNA are not certain, so only TCRdb's listed CDR3 is given.

The clonotype originates from a man aged 65 to 79 with non-small cell lung cancer. Input material: distant non-tumor lung tissue.

CDR3 region: CASSLDAETSPEYL. V usage is TRBV11-2 and J usage is TRBJ2-7; whether TRBD2, the table's D call, matches the DNA was not checked. The CDR3 extends over 14 residues, inclusive of both ends. From germline, CDR1 is SGHAT and CDR2 FQNNGV.